This entry describes one T cell receptor beta chain. There is no known antigen for this receptor. There are no base qualities to consult, and no much larger clone falls within one base. This entry comes from a study of T cell responses to AZD1222 COVID-19 vaccine (dated by TCRdb to about 2021). Concerning the study at large: TCR sequencing covered 230 or so trial participants: around 210 given two doses of AZD1222 and around 25 given two doses of MenACWY control vaccine. Trial participants were enrolled by age into subgroups of 18-55, 56-69 and 70-plus years, and around 140, 26 and 57 TCR-sequenced participants, respectively, were included in these subgroups. Overall results and qualifications from the work: A significant rise in spike-specific TCR breadth and depth was observed after two AZD1222 doses relative to day 0 and relative to MenACWY recipients. Vaccine-associated CD4 TCRs spanned the whole spike protein, with dominant responses in regions 160-218 and 743-854. Reportedly, close to half of the unique spike-specific TCRs recognized epitopes lying outside the regions that are mutated in the B.1.351 and B.1.1.7 variants. In the small 56-69-year group, the increase in depth fell short of significance, most likely because of low power. Participants were mostly white British, with more females than males. The authors suggested clonal diversity may have been underestimated. Only five to seven AZD1222 recipients were SARS-CoV-2 seropositive at baseline, limiting conclusions about previously exposed vaccinees. No day 14 peak-response samples were available, so repertoires were characterized only after the peak T cell response.

The CDR3 regions of human TCRbeta chains were analyzed by immunosequencing. In the source study's methods: TCRs in the repertoires were compared against a reference library of SARS-CoV-2-specific TCRs that had been generated with the MIRA antigen-specificity platform. Breadth was defined as the fraction of unique TCRs that were SARS-CoV-2-associated, and depth was defined as the fraction of total T cells that were SARS-CoV-2-associated. Using the MIRA data, each spike-specific TCR was mapped to the spike region that the TCR reacts to and placed in a CD4 or CD8 class. Log10-transformed breadth and depth values were compared by one-way ANOVA with Sidak's multiple comparisons tests. Drawn from immuneACCESS, this table holds only the in-frame rearrangements with V and J called that TCRdb kept. Clones are partly lost; checked studies trace under half to an unresolved V gene and leave the rest unexplained. V and J calls plus clone size are reproduced from that table; the DNA served to infer D and trimming. The sample table shows about 88,000 clones, and 85% to 90% are seen once. About 5% of the sample is held by the ten biggest clonotypes.

Read against the paper, the sample's time point label means: about 28 days (+/-7) after the second vaccine dose. AZD1222 recipients with second doses at about 4 weeks or about 12 weeks were pooled, because spike-specific TCR depth and breadth did not differ between schedules. Samples from vaccinated people were obtained from the UK trials COV001 and COV002, which included a single-blind randomized controlled phase 2/3 trial of AZD1222 (ChAdOx1 nCoV-19) in healthy adults. For TCRbeta chain sequencing, PBMC samples were collected from trial participants at day 0 and at day 28 after the second dose. The CDR3 starts with the cysteine, ends with the phenylalanine, and has 13 residues. The DNA shown is the 39-base CDR3, in frame from base 1. Looking up the germline V gene yields CDR1 MNHEY and CDR2 SVGAGI. The V end loses 8 bases and the J end loses 5 bases, and a stretch of 15 bases separates them.

The chain joins TRBV6-5 to TRBJ1-1; the D region possibly corresponds to TRBD1 (5 bases align). The source is an adult who received the AZD1222 COVID-19 vaccine. Sequencing was performed on peripheral blood, taken 28 days after the second AZD1222 dose. CDR3 protein: CASGREGRTEAFF. In nucleotide form, the sequence is TGTGCCAGCGGACGGGAGGGGAGGACTGAAGCTTTCTTT.